This entry concerns a single TCR beta chain. This specimen comes from a study of blood T cell repertoires in COVID-19. The wider study: Sites across the United States, Italy and Spain contributed samples from acute and convalescent COVID-19. PBMCs, B-cell-depleted T cells, or T cells were the source of the cDNA or gDNA that made up the material.

The authors' processing: Reference gene primer amplification yielded estimated nucleated cell counts. The table came from immunoSEQ multiplex PCR; TCRdb's copy has only in-frame clones and leaves some out. That table supplies the V and J calls and clone size; D and trimming were determined from the DNA. The sample has under 250,000 clones, more than 75% seen once. V lost 7 bases, J lost 3 bases, and 14 bases lay in between. CDR1 and CDR2 (germline): LNHDA, SQIVND (reference sequence). This CDR3 has 14 residues. The sample comprised peripheral blood. This receptor was obtained from a woman older than 75 with COVID-19, enrolled during active disease. The chain links TRBV19 to TRBJ2-3; possible D gene TRBD2, 7 bases. This CDR3 reads CASTPGGGTDTQYF. Here the CDR3 DNA reads TGTGCCAGTACCCCGGGGGGCGGAACAGATACGCAGTATTTT. Variable domain in full (rest from reference TRBV19 and TRBJ2-3): DGGITQSPKYLFRKEGQNVTLSCEQNLNHDAMYWYRQDPGQGLRLIYYSQIVNDFQKGDIAEGYSVSREKKESFPLTVTSAQKNPTAFYLCASTPGGGTDTQYFGPGTRLTVL.